The subject of this entry is one T cell receptor beta chain. A junction end diverges from the germline sequence, so it may reflect a read error. The table came from immunoSEQ multiplex PCR; TCRdb's copy has only in-frame clones and leaves some out. The profile covers under 250,000 clones, with approximately 87% appearing a single time and approximately 2.6% taken by the ten largest. The data originate from a study of blood T cell repertoires in COVID-19. This CDR3 is built from 12 residues. Germline V gene sequence: CDR1 MNHEY, CDR2 SVGAGI. The sample taken for sequencing was peripheral blood. The V and J genes are TRBV6-5 and TRBJ1-1; D gene ambiguous. This clonotype was obtained from a woman between 70 and 85 years old with active or convalescent COVID-19. The CDR3 spells CASSYPSGVVYF. DNA for the CDR3: TGTGCCAGCAGTTACCCGAGCGGGGTGGTCTACTTT.